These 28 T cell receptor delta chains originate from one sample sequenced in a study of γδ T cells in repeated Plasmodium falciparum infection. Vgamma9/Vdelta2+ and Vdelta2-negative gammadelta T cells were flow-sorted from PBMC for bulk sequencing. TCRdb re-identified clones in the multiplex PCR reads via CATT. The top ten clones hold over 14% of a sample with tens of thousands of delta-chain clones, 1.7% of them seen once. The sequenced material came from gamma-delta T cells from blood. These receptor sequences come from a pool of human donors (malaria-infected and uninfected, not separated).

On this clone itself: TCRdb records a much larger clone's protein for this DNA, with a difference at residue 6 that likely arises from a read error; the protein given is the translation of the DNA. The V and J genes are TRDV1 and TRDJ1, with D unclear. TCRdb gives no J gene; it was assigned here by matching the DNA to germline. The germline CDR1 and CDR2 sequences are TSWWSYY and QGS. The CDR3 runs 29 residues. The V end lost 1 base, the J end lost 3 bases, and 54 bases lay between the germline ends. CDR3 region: CALGEQGPLESGTETPSAPAVRYSDKLIF. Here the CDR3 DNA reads TGTGCTCTTGGGGAACAAGGCCCCCTTGAGAGTGGAACCGAAACGCCCAGTGCCCCCGCCGTCCGATATTCCGATAAACTCATCTTT.

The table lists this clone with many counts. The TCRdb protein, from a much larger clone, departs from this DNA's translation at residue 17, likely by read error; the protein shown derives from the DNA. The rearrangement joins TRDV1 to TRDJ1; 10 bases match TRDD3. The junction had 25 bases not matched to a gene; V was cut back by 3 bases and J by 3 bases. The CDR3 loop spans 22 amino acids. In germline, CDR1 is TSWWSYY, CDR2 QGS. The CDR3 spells CALGETSWYWGMGIPYADKLIF. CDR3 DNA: TGTGCTCTTGGGGAGACTTCCTGGTACTGGGGGATGGGGATACCGTACGCCGATAAACTCATCTTT.

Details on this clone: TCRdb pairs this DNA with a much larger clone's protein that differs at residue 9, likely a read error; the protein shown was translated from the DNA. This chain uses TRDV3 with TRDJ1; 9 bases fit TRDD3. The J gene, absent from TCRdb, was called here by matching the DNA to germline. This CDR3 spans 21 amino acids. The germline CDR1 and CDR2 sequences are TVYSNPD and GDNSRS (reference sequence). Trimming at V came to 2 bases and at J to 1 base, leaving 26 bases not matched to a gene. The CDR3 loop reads CAFSAFLQDRRLGEITDKLIF. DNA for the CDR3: TGTGCCTTTTCCGCCTTCCTCCAAGATAGGAGACTGGGGGAGATCACCGATAAACTCATCTTT.

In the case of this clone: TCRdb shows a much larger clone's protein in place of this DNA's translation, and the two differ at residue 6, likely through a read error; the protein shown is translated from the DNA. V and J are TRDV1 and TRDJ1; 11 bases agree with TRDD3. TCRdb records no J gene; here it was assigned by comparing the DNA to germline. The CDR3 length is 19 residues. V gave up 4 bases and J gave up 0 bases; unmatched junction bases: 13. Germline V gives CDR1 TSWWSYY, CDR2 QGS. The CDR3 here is CALGGELGGYDMYTDKLIF. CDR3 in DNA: TGTGCTCTTGGGGGCGAACTTGGGGGATACGATATGTACACCGATAAACTCATCTTT.

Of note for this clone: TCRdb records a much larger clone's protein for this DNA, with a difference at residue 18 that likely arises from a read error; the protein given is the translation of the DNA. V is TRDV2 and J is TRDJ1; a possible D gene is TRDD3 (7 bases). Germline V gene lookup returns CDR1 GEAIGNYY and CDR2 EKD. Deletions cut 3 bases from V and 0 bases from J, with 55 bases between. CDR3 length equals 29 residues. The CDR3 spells CACDPAFRPNGVEPLLGTDADLYTDKLIF. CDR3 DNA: TGTGCCTGTGACCCTGCCTTCCGGCCCAATGGAGTAGAGCCCTTACTGGGGACCGACGCTGACCTATACACCGATAAACTCATCTTT.

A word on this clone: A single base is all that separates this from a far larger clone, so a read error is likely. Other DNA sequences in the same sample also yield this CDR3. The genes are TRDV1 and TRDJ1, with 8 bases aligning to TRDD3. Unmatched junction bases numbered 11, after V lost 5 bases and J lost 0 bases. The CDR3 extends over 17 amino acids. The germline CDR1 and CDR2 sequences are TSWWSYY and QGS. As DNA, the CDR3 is TGTGCTCTTGGGTTCTACTGGGGGTCGCCGTACACCGATAAACTCATCTTT. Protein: CALGFYWGSPYTDKLIF.

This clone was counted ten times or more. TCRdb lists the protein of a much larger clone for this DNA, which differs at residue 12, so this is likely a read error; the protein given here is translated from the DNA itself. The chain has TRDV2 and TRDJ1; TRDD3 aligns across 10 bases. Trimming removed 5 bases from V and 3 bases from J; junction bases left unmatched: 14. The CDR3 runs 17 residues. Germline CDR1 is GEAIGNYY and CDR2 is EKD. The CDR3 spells CACASLTGGSYADKLIF. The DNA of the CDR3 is TGTGCCTGTGCTTCCCTTACTGGGGGATCTTACGCCGATAAACTCATCTTT.

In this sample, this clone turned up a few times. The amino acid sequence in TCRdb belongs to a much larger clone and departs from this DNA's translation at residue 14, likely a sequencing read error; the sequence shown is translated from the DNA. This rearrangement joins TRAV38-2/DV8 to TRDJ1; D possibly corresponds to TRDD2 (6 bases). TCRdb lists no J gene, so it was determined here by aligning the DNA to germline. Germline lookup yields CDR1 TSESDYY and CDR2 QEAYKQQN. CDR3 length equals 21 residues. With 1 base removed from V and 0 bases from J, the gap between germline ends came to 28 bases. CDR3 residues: CAYRSFLMNLPYKAYTDKLIF. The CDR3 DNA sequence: TGTGCTTATAGGAGCTTTCTGATGAACCTTCCATACAAGGCGTACACCGATAAACTCATCTTT.

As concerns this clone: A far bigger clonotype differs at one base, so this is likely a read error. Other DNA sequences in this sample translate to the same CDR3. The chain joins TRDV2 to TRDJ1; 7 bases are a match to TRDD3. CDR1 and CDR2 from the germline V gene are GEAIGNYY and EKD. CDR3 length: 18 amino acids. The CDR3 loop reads CACDTLGAENLYTDKLIF. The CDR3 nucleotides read TGTGCCTGTGACACGCTGGGGGCTGAGAACTTGTACACCGACAAACTCATCTTT.

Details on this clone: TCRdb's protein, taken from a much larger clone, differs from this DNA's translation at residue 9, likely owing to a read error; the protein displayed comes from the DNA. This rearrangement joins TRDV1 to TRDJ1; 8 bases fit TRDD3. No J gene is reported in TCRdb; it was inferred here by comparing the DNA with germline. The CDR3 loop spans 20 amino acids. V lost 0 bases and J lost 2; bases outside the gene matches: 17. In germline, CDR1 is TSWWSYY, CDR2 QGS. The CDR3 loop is CALGELNPYYWGWRTDKLIF. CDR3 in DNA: TGTGCTCTTGGGGAACTAAATCCCTACTACTGGGGGTGGAGAACCGATAAACTCATCTTT.

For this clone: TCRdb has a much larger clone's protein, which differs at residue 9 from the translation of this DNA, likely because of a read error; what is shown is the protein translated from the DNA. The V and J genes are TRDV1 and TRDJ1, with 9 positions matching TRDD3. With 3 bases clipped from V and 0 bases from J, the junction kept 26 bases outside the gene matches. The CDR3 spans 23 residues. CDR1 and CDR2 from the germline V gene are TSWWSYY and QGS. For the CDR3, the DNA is TGTGCTCTTGGGGAGACTGTCCTGTCTTCCGCGATGGGGATACGCGCTAACACCGATAAACTCATCTTT. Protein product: CALGETVLSSAMGIRANTDKLIF.

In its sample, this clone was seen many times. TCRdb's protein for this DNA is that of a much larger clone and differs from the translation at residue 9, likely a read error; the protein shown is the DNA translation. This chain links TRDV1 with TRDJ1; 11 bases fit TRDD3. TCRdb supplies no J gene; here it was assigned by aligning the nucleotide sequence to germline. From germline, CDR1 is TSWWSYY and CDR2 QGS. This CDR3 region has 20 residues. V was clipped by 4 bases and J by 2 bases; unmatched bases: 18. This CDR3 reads CALGAAFGRWGIRGTDKLIF. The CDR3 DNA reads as TGTGCTCTTGGGGCCGCCTTCGGCCGGTGGGGGATACGGGGGACCGATAAACTCATCTTT.

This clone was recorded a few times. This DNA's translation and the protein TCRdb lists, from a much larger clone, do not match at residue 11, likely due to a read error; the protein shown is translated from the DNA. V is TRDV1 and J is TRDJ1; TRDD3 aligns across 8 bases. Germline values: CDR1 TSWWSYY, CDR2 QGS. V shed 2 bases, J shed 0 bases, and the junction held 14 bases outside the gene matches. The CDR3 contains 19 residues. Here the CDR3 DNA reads TGTGCTCTTGGGGAAAAGGCGATACTGGGGGGGATATACACCGATAAACTCATCTTT. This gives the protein CALGEKAILGGIYTDKLIF.

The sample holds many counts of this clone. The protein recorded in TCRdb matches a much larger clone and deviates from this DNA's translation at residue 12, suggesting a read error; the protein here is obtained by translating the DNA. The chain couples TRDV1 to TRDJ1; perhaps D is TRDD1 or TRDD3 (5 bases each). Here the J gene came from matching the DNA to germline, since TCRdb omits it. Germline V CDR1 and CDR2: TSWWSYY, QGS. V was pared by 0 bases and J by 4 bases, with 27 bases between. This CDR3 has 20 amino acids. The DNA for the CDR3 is TGTGCTCTTGGGGAACTAAAACTGGTGGGCCTTTCCCCGATAGTCGATAAACTCATCTTT. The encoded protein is CALGELKLVGLSPIVDKLIF.

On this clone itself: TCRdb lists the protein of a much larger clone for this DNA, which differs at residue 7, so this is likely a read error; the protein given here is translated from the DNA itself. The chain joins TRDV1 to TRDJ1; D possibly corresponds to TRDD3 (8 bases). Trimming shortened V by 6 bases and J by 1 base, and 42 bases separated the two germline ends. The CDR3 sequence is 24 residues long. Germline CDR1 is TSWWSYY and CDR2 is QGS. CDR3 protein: CALGRSRIPAFLRGIGGGTDKLIF. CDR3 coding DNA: TGTGCTCTTGGCCGATCAAGGATTCCTGCCTTCCTTCGGGGGATAGGAGGGGGCACCGATAAACTCATCTTT.

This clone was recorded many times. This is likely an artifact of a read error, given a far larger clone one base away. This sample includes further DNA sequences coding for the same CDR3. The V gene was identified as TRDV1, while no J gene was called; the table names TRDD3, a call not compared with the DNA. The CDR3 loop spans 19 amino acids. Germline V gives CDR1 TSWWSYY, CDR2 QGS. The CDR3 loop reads CALGELLPIDTWEASKLIF. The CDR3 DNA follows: TGTGCTCTTGGGGAACTGCTTCCTATAGATACGTGGGAGGCCTCTAAACTCATCTTC.

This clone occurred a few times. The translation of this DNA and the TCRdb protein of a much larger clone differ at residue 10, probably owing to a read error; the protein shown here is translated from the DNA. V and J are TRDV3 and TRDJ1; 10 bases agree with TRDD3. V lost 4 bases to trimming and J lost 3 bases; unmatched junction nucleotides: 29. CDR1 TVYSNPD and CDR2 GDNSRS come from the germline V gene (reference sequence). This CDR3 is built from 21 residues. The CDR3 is CASHDPETACWGIRGPDKLIF. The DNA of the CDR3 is TGTGCCTCCCATGACCCTGAGACCGCATGCTGGGGGATAAGGGGCCCCGATAAACTCATCTTT.

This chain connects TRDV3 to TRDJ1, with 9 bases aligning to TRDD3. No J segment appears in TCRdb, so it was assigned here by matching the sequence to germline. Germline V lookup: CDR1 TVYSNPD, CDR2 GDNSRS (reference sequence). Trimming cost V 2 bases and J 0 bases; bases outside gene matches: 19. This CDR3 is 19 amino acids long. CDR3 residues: CAFRIYWGTNPWYTDKLIF. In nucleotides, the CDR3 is TGTGCCTTTCGGATCTACTGGGGGACAAATCCCTGGTACACCGATAAACTCATCTTT.

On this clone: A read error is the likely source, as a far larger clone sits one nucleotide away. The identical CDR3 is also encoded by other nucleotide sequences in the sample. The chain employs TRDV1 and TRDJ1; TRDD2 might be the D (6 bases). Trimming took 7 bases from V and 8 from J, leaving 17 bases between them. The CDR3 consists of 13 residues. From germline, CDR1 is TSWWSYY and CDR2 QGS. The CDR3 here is CALVETPTTKLIF. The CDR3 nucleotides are TGTGCTCTTGTGGAGACTCCTACCACGAAACTCATCTTT.

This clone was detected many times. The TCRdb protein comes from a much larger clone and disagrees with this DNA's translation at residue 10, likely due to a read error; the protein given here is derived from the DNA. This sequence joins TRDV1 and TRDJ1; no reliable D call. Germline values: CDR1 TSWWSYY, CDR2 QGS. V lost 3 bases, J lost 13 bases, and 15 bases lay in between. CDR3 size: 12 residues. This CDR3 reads CALGETQSRPIF. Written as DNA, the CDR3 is TGTGCTCTTGGGGAGACCCAGAGTAGGCCCATCTTT.

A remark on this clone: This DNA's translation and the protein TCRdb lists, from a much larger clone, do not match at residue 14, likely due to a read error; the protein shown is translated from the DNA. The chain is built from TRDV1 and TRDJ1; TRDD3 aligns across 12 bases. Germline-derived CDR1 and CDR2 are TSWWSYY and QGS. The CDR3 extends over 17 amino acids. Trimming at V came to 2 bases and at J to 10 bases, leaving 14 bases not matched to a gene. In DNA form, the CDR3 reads TGTGCTCTTGGGGAAGAGGGTCTACTGGGGGATACCATAGGACTCATCTTT. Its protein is CALGEEGLLGDTIGLIF.

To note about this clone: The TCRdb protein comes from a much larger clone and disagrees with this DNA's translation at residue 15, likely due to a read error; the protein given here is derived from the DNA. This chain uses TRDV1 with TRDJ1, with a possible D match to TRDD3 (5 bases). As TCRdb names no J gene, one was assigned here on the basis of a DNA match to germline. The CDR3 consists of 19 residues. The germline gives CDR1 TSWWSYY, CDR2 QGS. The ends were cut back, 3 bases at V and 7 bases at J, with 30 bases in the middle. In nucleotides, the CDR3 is TGTGCTCTTGGGGAGCCGCCGGGGGTTATCCCCCAGTACGCCGGTAAACTCATCTTT. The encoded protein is CALGEPPGVIPQYAGKLIF.

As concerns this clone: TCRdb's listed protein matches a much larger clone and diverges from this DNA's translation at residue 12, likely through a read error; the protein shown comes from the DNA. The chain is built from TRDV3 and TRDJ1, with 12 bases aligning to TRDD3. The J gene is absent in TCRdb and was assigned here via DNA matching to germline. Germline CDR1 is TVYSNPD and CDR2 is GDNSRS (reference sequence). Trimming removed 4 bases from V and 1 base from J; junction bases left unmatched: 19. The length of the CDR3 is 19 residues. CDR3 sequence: CASPTFSGGYAPATDKLIF. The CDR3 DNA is TGTGCCTCTCCTACGTTCTCTGGGGGATACGCGCCGGCCACCGATAAACTCATCTTT. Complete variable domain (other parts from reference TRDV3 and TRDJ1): CDKVTQSSPDQTVASGSEVVLLCTYDTVYSNPDLFWYRIRPDYSFQFVFYGDNSRSEGADFTQGRFSVKHILTQKAFHLVISPVRTEDSATYYCASPTFSGGYAPATDKLIFGKGTRVTVEP.

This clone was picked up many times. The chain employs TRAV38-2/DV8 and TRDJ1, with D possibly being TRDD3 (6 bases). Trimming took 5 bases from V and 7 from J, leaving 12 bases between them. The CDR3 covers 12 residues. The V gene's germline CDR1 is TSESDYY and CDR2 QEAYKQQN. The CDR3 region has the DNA TGTGCTTATAGTGGGGGGGCCGGTAAACTCATCTTT. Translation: CAYSGGAGKLIF.

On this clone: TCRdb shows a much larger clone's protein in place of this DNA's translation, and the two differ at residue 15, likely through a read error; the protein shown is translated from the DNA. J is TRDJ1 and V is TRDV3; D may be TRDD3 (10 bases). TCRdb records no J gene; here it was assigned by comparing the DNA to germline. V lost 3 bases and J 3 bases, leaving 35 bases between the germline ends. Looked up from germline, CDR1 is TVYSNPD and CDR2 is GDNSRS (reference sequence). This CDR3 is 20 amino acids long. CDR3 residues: CALPSPSYWGIPRGADKLIF. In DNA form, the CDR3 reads TGTGCCTTACCTTCGCCTTCCTACTGGGGGATTCCTCGTGGCGCCGATAAACTCATCTTT.

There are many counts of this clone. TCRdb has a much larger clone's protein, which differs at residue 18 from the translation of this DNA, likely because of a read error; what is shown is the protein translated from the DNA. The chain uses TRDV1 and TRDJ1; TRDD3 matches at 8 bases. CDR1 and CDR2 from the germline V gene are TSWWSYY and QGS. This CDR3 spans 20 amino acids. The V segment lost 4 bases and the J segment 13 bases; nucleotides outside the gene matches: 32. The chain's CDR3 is CALGATALPHETGGITEPIF. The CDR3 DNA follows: TGTGCTCTTGGGGCGACGGCTCTCCCTCACGAAACTGGGGGGATAACAGAACCCATCTTT.

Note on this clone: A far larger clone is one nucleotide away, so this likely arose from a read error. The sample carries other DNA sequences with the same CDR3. This CDR3 reads CALGELLSTTPYWGTKMTAQLFF. CDR3 DNA: TGTGCTCTTGGGGAACTCCTATCCACCACTCCGTACTGGGGGACAAAAATGACAGCACAACTCTTCTTC. The V gene is listed as TRDV1; no J gene was called; the table's D gene call, TRDD3, was not cross checked with the DNA. CDR1 is TSWWSYY and CDR2 is QGS in the germline V gene. The CDR3 has 23 amino acids.

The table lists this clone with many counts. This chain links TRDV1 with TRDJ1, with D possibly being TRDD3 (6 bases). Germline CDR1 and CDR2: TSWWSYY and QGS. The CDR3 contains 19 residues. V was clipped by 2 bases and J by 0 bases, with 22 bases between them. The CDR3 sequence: CALGEGRTVGGLYTDKLIF. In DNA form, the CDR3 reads TGTGCTCTTGGGGAAGGGAGAACAGTTGGGGGTCTGTACACCGATAAACTCATCTTT.